This TCR beta chain originates from a study of PD-1 blockade in classical Hodgkin lymphoma. Findings of the study overall: Still unresolved is the cause of the repertoire differences, which may be disease activity or prior therapy. Healthy donors reportedly exceeded newly diagnosed patients in baseline TCR diversity. Baseline diversity resembling that of newly diagnosed patients was seen in complete responders.

The method was immunoSEQ multiplex PCR; TCRdb's version includes in-frame clones alone and lacks a portion of them. In the table there are around 21,000 clones, less than 80% of which are singletons. About this clone: Its antigen remains unknown.

Every one of the patients relapsed after autologous stem cell transplantation (brentuximab vedotin exposure was variable). The CDR3 spans 13 residues. Germline values: CDR1 MNHEY, CDR2 SMNVEV (reference sequence). V was clipped by 4 bases and J by 7 bases, with 14 bases between them. The sample consisted of peripheral blood mononuclear cells (PBMCs), taken at baseline. This TCR was sampled from a human donor with classical Hodgkin lymphoma. The V and J genes are TRBV27 and TRBJ2-7; D possibly uses TRBD1 or TRBD2 (6 bases each). CDR3 in DNA: TGTGCCAGCAGTTACGGGGGCCCCAAAGAGCAGTACTTC. It translates to CASSYGGPKEQYF.